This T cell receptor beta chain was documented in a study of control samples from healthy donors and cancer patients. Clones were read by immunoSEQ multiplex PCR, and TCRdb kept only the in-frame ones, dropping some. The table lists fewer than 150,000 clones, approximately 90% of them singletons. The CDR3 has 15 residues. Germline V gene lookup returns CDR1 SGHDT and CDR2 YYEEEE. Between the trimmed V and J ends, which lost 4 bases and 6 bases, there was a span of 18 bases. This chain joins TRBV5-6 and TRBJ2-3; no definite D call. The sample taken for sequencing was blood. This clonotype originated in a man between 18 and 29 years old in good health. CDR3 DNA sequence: TGTGCCAGCAGCCCGCCCGGCCTCCGTACGGATACGCAGTATTTT. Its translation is CASSPPGLRTDTQYF.